These 9 T cell receptor beta chains came from one sample sequenced in a study of blood T cell repertoires in COVID-19. Here immunoSEQ multiplex PCR was the method, and the copy in TCRdb shows in-frame clones only, minus some. The sample lists about 130,000 clones, roughly 86% occurring once. The sequencing input was peripheral blood. These receptors were collected from a woman between 50 and 59 years old who had recovered from COVID-19.

J is TRBJ1-1 and V is TRBV7-8, with a tentative D call TRBD1 (5 bases). CDR3 length equals 18 residues. V lost 1 base and J lost 2, with 20 bases in between. In germline, CDR1 is SGHVS, CDR2 FQNEAQ. CDR3 DNA sequence: TGTGCCAGCAGCTTAGTTCGTGGGTTTGGTTGGGGCAACACTGAAGCTTTCTTT. It translates to CASSLVRGFGWGNTEAFF.

The J gene is TRBJ1-4, the V gene TRBV6-5; D ambiguous. This CDR3 is built from 13 residues. CDR1 and CDR2 from the germline V gene are MNHEY and SVGAGI. V was shortened by 5 bases and J by 11 bases, with 15 bases between the two germline ends. The CDR3 nucleotides read TGTGCCAGCAGTCCCTCATCGGTCGGGAAACTGTTTTTT. Translated: CASSPSSVGKLFF.

This clone was detected only once. V gene TRBV6-6 combines with J gene TRBJ1-4; 10 bases agree with TRBD1. CDR1 and CDR2 (germline): MNHNY, SVGAGI (reference sequence). The trim removed 6 bases at V and 12 bases at J, leaving 16 bases unmatched. The CDR3 totals 16 residues. The CDR3 nucleotides are TGTGCCAGCAGCCTACCCCGAGGACAGGGGGAAGGTCAACTGTTTTTT. Residues: CASSLPRGQGEGQLFF.

V gene TRBV2 combines with J gene TRBJ2-3; D is uncertain. Trimming pared 7 bases from V and 2 bases from J, leaving 10 bases between. Germline assignment: CDR1 SNHLY and CDR2 FYNNEI. There are 13 residues in the CDR3. The CDR3 bases are TGTGCCAGCAATGGTGGAGACACAGATACGCAGTATTTT. Translation gives CASNGGDTDTQYF.

This chain links TRBV5-4 with TRBJ2-7; 10 nucleotides agree with TRBD2. The CDR3 has 14 residues. Unmatched junction bases numbered 4, after V lost 2 bases and J lost 5 bases. Germline V gives CDR1 SGHNT, CDR2 YYREEE (reference sequence). CDR3 amino acids: CASSFFLAGDEQYF. CDR3 DNA sequence: TGTGCCAGCAGCTTCTTCCTAGCGGGAGACGAGCAGTACTTC. Full variable domain (missing parts from reference TRBV5-4 and TRBJ2-7): ETGVTQSPTHLIKTRGQQVTLRCSSQSGHNTVSWYQQALGQGPQFIFQYYREEENGRGNFPPRFSGLQFPNYSSELNVNALELDDSALYLCASSFFLAGDEQYFGPGTRLTVT.

The rearrangement joins TRBV5-1 to TRBJ1-1; D ambiguous. The germline V gene has CDR1 SGHRS and CDR2 YFSETQ. The CDR3 has 15 amino acids. The V end lost 0 bases, the J end lost 3 bases, and 12 bases lay between the germline ends. The CDR3 bases are TGCGCCAGCAGCTTGGAGGGCGGAGGACACACTGAAGCTTTCTTT. It specifies CASSLEGGGHTEAFF.

This clone was recorded once. The chain recombines TRBV7-9 with TRBJ2-1; the match to TRBD1 covers 7 bases. The V gene's germline CDR1 is SEHNR and CDR2 FQNEAQ (reference sequence). This CDR3 contains 14 residues. The V segment lost 1 base and the J segment 5 bases; nucleotides outside the gene matches: 2. The CDR3: CASSLETGNNEQFF. In nucleotides, the CDR3 is TGTGCCAGCAGCTTAGAGACAGGGAACAATGAGCAGTTCTTC.

This clone showed up just a few times. The chain recombines TRBV3-1 (or the pseudogene TRBV3-2) with TRBJ1-1, with TRBD1 as a possible D gene (6 bases). This CDR3 has 17 amino acids. With 1 base removed from V and 0 bases from J, the gap between germline ends came to 15 bases. Per germline, CDR1 LGHDT and CDR2 YNNKEL (reference sequence). The CDR3: CASSQGSGGRMNTEAFF. The CDR3 region has the DNA TGTGCCAGCAGCCAAGGGAGTGGGGGCAGAATGAACACTGAAGCTTTCTTT.

This chain uses TRBV11-3 with TRBJ1-1; 10 nucleotides line up with TRBD1. Looked up from germline, CDR1 is SGHNT and CDR2 is YENEEA. With V trimmed by 5 bases and J by 0 bases, 3 bases remained unmatched. This CDR3 comprises 15 residues. The CDR3: CASSLGQGVNTEAFF. The CDR3 coding sequence is TGTGCCAGCAGCCTCGGACAGGGGGTGAACACTGAAGCTTTCTTT.